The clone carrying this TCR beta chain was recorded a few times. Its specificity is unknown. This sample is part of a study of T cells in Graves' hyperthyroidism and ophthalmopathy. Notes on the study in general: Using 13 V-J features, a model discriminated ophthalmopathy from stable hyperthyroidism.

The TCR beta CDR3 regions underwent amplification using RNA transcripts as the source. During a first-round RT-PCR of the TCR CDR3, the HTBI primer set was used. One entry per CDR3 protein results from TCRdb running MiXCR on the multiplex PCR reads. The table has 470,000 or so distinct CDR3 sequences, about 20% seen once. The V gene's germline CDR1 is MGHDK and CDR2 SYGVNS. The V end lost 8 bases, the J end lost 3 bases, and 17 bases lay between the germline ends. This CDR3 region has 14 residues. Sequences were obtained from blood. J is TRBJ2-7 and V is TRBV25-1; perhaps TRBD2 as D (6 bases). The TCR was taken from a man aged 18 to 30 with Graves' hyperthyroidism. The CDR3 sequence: CASSLGRTNYEQYF. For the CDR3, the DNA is TGTGCCAGCTCCTTGGGACGGACTAACTACGAGCAGTACTTC.